A single sample is the source of the 29 T cell receptor beta chains below, sequenced in a study of neurological immune-mediated disorders. TCRdb recomputed calls from the 5' RACE reads with MiXCR, one row per CDR3 protein. There are over 90,000 distinct CDR3 sequences in the sample; roughly 10% occur only once, and about 3% lies in the top ten. Time point given: longitudinal time-point 3. The specimen was PBMCs. Every receptor here comes from a female donor with HTLV-1-associated myelopathy (HAM/TSP).

At least ten counts were recorded for this clonotype. The junction and the germline gene differ at one end; a read error may be behind it. The chain is built from TRBV15 and TRBJ2-5; D possibly matches TRBD1 or TRBD2 (6 bases each). The CDR3 is made up of 15 amino acids. In germline, CDR1 is LNHNV, CDR2 YYDKDF (reference sequence). CDR3 DNA sequence: TGTGCTACCAGCACCCGGAGGGGGGAGCAAGAGACCCAGTACTTC. It translates to CATSTRRGEQETQYF.

Of note for this clonotype: A read error may explain this, as a much larger clone is one base away. The rearrangement uses TRBV20-1 and TRBJ1-4, with D uncertain. V lost 1 base to trimming and J lost 0 bases, with 9 bases between them. Germline V gene sequence: CDR1 DFQATT, CDR2 SNEGSKA (reference sequence). CDR3 length: 15 amino acids. CDR3 DNA sequence: TGCAGTGCTAGAGCGTGGTCGGCAACTAATGAAAAACTGTTTTTT. It is translated as CSARAWSATNEKLFF.

This clonotype has more than one count but fewer than ten. The chain carries TRBV12-3 or TRBV12-4 and TRBJ2-3; 8 bases are shared with TRBD2. V shed 4 bases and J 5 bases; nucleotides not matched to a gene: 8. The length of the CDR3 is 15 residues. The CDR3 DNA follows: TGTGCCAGCAGTTCCGGGGGGGGGATAGGAGATACGCAGTATTTT. This encodes CASSSGGGIGDTQYF.

Many counts were recorded for this clonotype. This chain joins TRBV20-1 and TRBJ2-2; 9 bases agree with TRBD2. The germline V gene has CDR1 DFQATT and CDR2 SNEGSKA (reference sequence). The CDR3 contains 15 residues. With 5 bases clipped from V and 5 bases from J, the junction kept 9 bases outside the gene matches. This CDR3 reads CSAVNSGGGTGELFF. CDR3 coding DNA: TGCAGTGCTGTGAATAGCGGGGGAGGGACCGGGGAGCTGTTTTTT.

The sample holds many counts of this clonotype. The chain has TRBV12-3 or TRBV12-4 and TRBJ2-5; D possibly corresponds to TRBD1 (6 bases). The CDR3 spans 15 residues. V was cut by 6 bases and J by 6 bases, with 20 bases left in between. CDR3 region: CASSWTADMGKTQYF. CDR3 coding DNA: TGTGCCAGCAGCTGGACAGCTGATATGGGGAAGACCCAGTACTTC.

The table lists this clonotype with many counts. CDR3 residues: CASSFRTSSSPLHF. The CDR3 DNA follows: TGTGCCAGCAGTTTTCGAACGTCGAGTTCACCCCTCCACTTT. This rearrangement joins TRBV12-3 or TRBV12-4 to TRBJ1-6; D not resolved. V lost 3 bases and J lost 9, with 12 bases in between. The CDR3 contains 14 residues.

This clonotype was seen many times. The chain combines TRBV27 with TRBJ1-1, with unresolved D. The germline V gene encodes CDR1 MNHEY and CDR2 SMNVEV (reference sequence). This CDR3 contains 13 residues. Deletions cut 10 bases from V and 2 bases from J, with 14 bases between. CDR3 sequence reads: CATGWAVNTEAFF. CDR3 coding DNA: TGTGCCACTGGTTGGGCAGTAAACACTGAAGCTTTCTTT.

This clonotype came up many times. The rearrangement links TRBV10-3 to TRBJ1-2; D may be TRBD1 (6 bases). V was shortened by 11 bases and J by 1 base, with 11 bases between the two germline ends. The CDR3 length is 12 residues. In germline, CDR1 is ENHRY, CDR2 SYGVKD. The CDR3: CASEQGNYGYTF. CDR3 bases: TGTGCCTCGGAACAGGGTAACTATGGCTACACCTTC.

This clonotype was observed at least ten times. CDR3 loop: CATSKGGNTEAFF. The CDR3 bases are TGTGCCACCAGCAAGGGGGGGAACACTGAAGCTTTCTTT. The chain recombines TRBV15 with TRBJ1-1, with a tentative D call TRBD1 (6 bases). The CDR3 runs to 13 residues. The ends were cut back, 4 bases at V and 1 base at J, with 7 bases in the middle. From germline, CDR1 is LNHNV and CDR2 YYDKDF (reference sequence).

The V call is TRBV20-1, the J call TRBJ2-2; TRBD2 agrees at 10 bases. V was pared by 7 bases and J by 3 bases, with 26 bases of the junction left unmatched. This CDR3 is built from 21 residues. Germline values: CDR1 DFQATT, CDR2 SNEGSKA (reference sequence). As DNA, the CDR3 is TGCAGTGTTAAGAGTCGCCGGGGCGCTAGCGGGGGCCCCGGAGACACCGGGGAGCTGTTTTTT. Its protein is CSVKSRRGASGGPGDTGELFF.

This clonotype was recorded at least ten times. The J gene is TRBJ2-7, the V gene TRBV5-6, with 8 bases matching TRBD1. In germline, CDR1 is SGHDT, CDR2 YYEEEE. The CDR3 totals 15 residues. V was clipped by 1 base and J by 2 bases; unmatched bases: 5. Here the CDR3 DNA reads TGTGCCAGCAGCTTGATTGGACAGGGAGCCTACGAGCAGTACTTC. Translated, it gives CASSLIGQGAYEQYF.

Comments on this clonotype: A much larger clone sits a single nucleotide away, making a read error possible. The chain carries TRBV28 and TRBJ2-1, with D tentatively TRBD2 (5 bases). Trimming took 10 bases from V and 5 from J, leaving 15 bases between them. Germline V lookup: CDR1 MDHEN, CDR2 SYDVKM. The CDR3 totals 13 residues. CDR3 loop: CATSRGSHNEQFF. The CDR3 DNA reads TGTGCCACCAGCCGGGGATCCCACAATGAGCAGTTCTTC.

This clonotype was detected ten times or more. This chain links TRBV11-3 with TRBJ2-1; either TRBD1 or TRBD2 may fit D (5 bases each). V was pared by 3 bases and J by 9 bases, with 21 bases between. CDR1 and CDR2 from the germline V gene are SGHNT and YENEEA. The CDR3 runs to 16 residues. CDR3 DNA: TGTGCCAGCAGCTTCCGGGACGGACTTACGTTCAGTGAGCAGTTCTTC. This translates into CASSFRDGLTFSEQFF.

Ten or more counts support this clonotype. This chain joins TRBV4-1 and TRBJ2-3; D gene uncertain. Germline CDR1 MGHRA, CDR2 YSYEKL. The CDR3 is made up of 16 amino acids. Trimming pared 0 bases from V and 4 bases from J, leaving 14 bases between. Written as DNA, the CDR3 is TGCGCCAGCAGCCAAGATCCGAAGGGAAATTCAGATACGCAGTATTTT. Its protein is CASSQDPKGNSDTQYF.

This clonotype has at least ten counts. This chain uses TRBV4-2 with TRBJ1-6, with TRBD1 as a possible D gene (6 bases). Germline assignment: CDR1 LGHNA and CDR2 YNFKEQ. This CDR3 has 17 residues. The germline V and J ends were trimmed by 0 bases and 7 bases, with 16 bases remaining between them. CDR3 amino acids: CASSQEAVQGTNSPLHF. CDR3 nucleotide sequence: TGTGCCAGCAGCCAAGAGGCTGTGCAGGGGACGAATTCACCCCTCCACTTT.

This clonotype was observed at least ten times. V is TRBV5-1 and J is TRBJ2-1; D call uncertain. From germline, CDR1 is SGHRS and CDR2 YFSETQ. The ends were cut back, 4 bases at V and 4 bases at J, with 12 bases in the middle. CDR3 length equals 14 residues. The CDR3 bases are TGCGCCAGCAGCCCCCGAGACCAGTACAATGAGCAGTTCTTC. Protein: CASSPRDQYNEQFF.

This clonotype was seen at least ten times. CDR3 DNA: TGCGCCAGCAGCTTGTTCGGGGAGTTAAATCAGCCCCAGCATTTT. Amino acid sequence: CASSLFGELNQPQHF. V is TRBV5-1 and J is TRBJ1-5; D is unclear. Germline CDR1 reads SGHRS; CDR2 reads YFSETQ. V was cut by 1 base and J by 4 bases, with 12 bases left in between. There are 15 residues in the CDR3. Full variable domain (rest looked up from reference TRBV5-1 and TRBJ1-5): KAGVTQTPRYLIKTRGQQVTLSCSPISGHRSVSWYQQTPGQGLQFLFEYFSETQRNKGNFPGRFSGRQFSNSRSEMNVSTLELGDSALYLCASSLFGELNQPQHFGDGTRLSIL.

At least ten counts were recorded for this clonotype. The chain is built from TRBV4-2 and TRBJ1-4; 8 nucleotides agree with TRBD1. Germline loops: CDR1 LGHNA, CDR2 YNFKEQ. The CDR3 loop spans 17 amino acids. The trim removed 1 base at V and 8 bases at J, leaving 12 bases unmatched. CDR3 sequence: CASSQGFRETGDEKLFF. The CDR3 coding sequence is TGTGCCAGCAGCCAAGGATTCAGGGAGACAGGGGACGAAAAACTGTTTTTT.

This clonotype was detected ten times or more. The gene calls are TRBV6-5 and TRBJ2-1; 9 bases align to TRBD1. Germline V gene lookup returns CDR1 MNHEY and CDR2 SVGAGI. Trimming took 5 bases from V and 2 from J; bases not matched to a gene: 4. The CDR3 sequence is 15 residues long. CDR3 protein: CASSVGTGTYNEQFF. CDR3 DNA: TGTGCCAGCAGTGTCGGGACAGGGACCTACAATGAGCAGTTCTTC.

The DNA for the CDR3 is TGTGCCAGCAGCCCTGGTCGGCGAGCTGGGGCCAACGTCCTGACTTTC. This sequence encodes CASSPGRRAGANVLTF. This chain joins TRBV12-3 or TRBV12-4 and TRBJ2-6; D gene uncertain. This CDR3 is built from 16 residues. V was cut by 6 bases and J by 2 bases, with 14 bases left in between.

This clonotype was observed at least ten times. The chain has TRBV4-1 and TRBJ2-5, with D uncertain. Germline CDR1 MGHRA, CDR2 YSYEKL. The V end lost 1 base, the J end lost 7 bases, and 13 bases lay between the germline ends. The CDR3 is 14 amino acids. CDR3 residues: CASSQGPQERTQYF. The CDR3 DNA follows: TGCGCCAGCAGCCAAGGCCCGCAGGAGAGGACCCAGTACTTC.

This clonotype was observed a few times. The chain employs TRBV21-1 and TRBJ2-3; TRBD1 is the table's D call and was not checked against the DNA. TRBV21-1 is a known pseudogene. There are 21 residues in the CDR3. The CDR3 DNA reads TGTGCCAGCACCACAAAGTGTTGGTTCGCTGTGTCCGTTTCTAGCACAGATACGCAGTATTTT. It encodes CASTTKCWFAVSVSSTDTQYF.

This clonotype was observed many times. This chain uses TRBV5-1 with TRBJ2-3; 8 nucleotides line up with TRBD2. Looked up from germline, CDR1 is SGHRS and CDR2 is YFSETQ. This CDR3 region has 17 residues. Trimming at V came to 0 bases and at J to 0 bases, leaving 6 bases not matched to a gene. Here the CDR3 reads CASSLAQRGTSTDTQYF. CDR3 DNA: TGCGCCAGCAGCTTGGCACAGCGGGGGACAAGCACAGATACGCAGTATTTT.

This clonotype was found many times. The rearrangement joins TRBV20-1 to TRBJ1-2; TRBD1 aligns across 7 bases. Germline V lookup: CDR1 DFQATT, CDR2 SNEGSKA (reference sequence). The CDR3 sequence is 13 residues long. J gave up 6 bases and V 6 bases, and 10 bases lay outside the gene matches. The CDR3, as DNA: TGCAGTGCCACTACAGGGGTTCGGAATGGCTACACCTTC. The encoded protein is CSATTGVRNGYTF.

This clonotype was found a few times. This chain joins TRBV20-1 and TRBJ2-2; a possible D gene is TRBD2 (6 bases). The CDR3 has 14 residues. V was pared by 5 bases and J by 2 bases, with 12 bases between. In germline, CDR1 is DFQATT, CDR2 SNEGSKA (reference sequence). DNA for the CDR3: TGCAGTGCTCGGGCGGGACCAAACACCGGGGAGCTGTTTTTT. It yields the protein CSARAGPNTGELFF.

Comment on this clonotype: A much larger clonotype is one base distant, so this may be a read error. The chain has TRBV4-1 and TRBJ1-2, with unresolved D. CDR1 is MGHRA and CDR2 is YSYEKL in the germline V gene. This CDR3 region has 14 residues. DNA for the CDR3: TGCGCCAGCAGGCAAGTCGGGATATACAGTGGCTACACCTTC. Amino acids: CASRQVGIYSGYTF.

In this sample, this clonotype turned up many times. The V gene is TRBV6-1, the J gene TRBJ2-6; D is possibly TRBD2 (5 bases). In germline, CDR1 is MNHNS, CDR2 SASEGT. The CDR3 runs to 16 residues. The V end lost 2 bases, the J end lost 1 base, and 9 bases lay between the germline ends. CDR3 sequence: CASSESSGSGANVLTF. The CDR3, as DNA: TGTGCCAGCAGTGAATCTTCGGGGTCTGGGGCCAACGTCCTGACTTTC.

This clonotype was recorded many times. This chain's CDR3 is CASSSGTFYNEQFF. The DNA for the CDR3 is TGTGCCAGCAGCTCCGGGACTTTCTACAATGAGCAGTTCTTC. V and J are TRBV11-2 and TRBJ2-1, with D possibly TRBD2 on 6 matching bases. CDR3 length: 14 residues. The V gene's germline CDR1 is SGHAT and CDR2 FQNNGV. Trimming shortened V by 4 bases and J by 3 bases, and 10 bases separated the two germline ends.

This clonotype was observed a few times. This chain uses TRBV5-1 with TRBJ2-7; D is uncertain. V gave up 3 bases and J gave up 3 bases, with 10 bases separating them. This CDR3 has 13 residues. The V gene's germline CDR1 is SGHRS and CDR2 YFSETQ. CDR3 in DNA: TGCGCCAGCAGCTCGATGGGCGGCTACGAGCAGTACTTC. Translating it yields CASSSMGGYEQYF.